The clone carrying this T cell receptor beta chain was seen a handful of times. A lack of ophthalmopathy progression within 18 months defined stable Graves' hyperthyroidism. Hyperthyroidism patients were newly diagnosed, had disease duration under 2 months, and were aged 18 to 65 years. Uncontrolled infections, other autoimmune diseases, pregnancy or lactation led to exclusion of patients. Source material for PBMCs was about 10 ml fresh peripheral blood. The data derive from a study of T cells in Graves' hyperthyroidism and ophthalmopathy. V was pared by 7 bases and J by 1 base, with 9 bases of the junction left unmatched. This CDR3 spans 16 amino acids. Germline loops: CDR1 MNHEY, CDR2 SVGAGI. RNA transcripts were the template for amplifying TCR beta CDR3 regions. HTBI primers were employed in a first-round RT-PCR of the TCR CDR3. One entry per CDR3 protein, called by TCRdb with MiXCR from the multiplex PCR reads. Of approximately 640,000 distinct CDR3 sequences listed, 15% to 20% are singletons.

The sample comprised blood. The rearrangement links TRBV6-5 to TRBJ2-2; TRBD1 aligns across 7 bases. This receptor was obtained from a woman in her 30s with Graves' hyperthyroidism. The DNA of the CDR3 is TGTGCCAGCATGTTAGAACAGGGGATGAACACCGGGGAGCTGTTTTTT. Translating gives CASMLEQGMNTGELFF.